This T cell receptor beta chain stems from a study of regulatory T cells in long-lasting Graves disease. V was pared by 4 bases and J by 7 bases, with 13 bases between. This CDR3 spans 14 amino acids. CDR1 is ENHRY, CDR2 SYGVKD, per germline. Regarding the study as a whole: There were preferences for TRBV28, TRBJ1-2 and TRBJ2-5 in persistent disease.

The TCR beta library used iRepertoire HTBI primers with Arm-PCR amplification of CDR3. TCRdb fed the multiplex PCR reads into MiXCR, producing one record per CDR3 protein. The table lists roughly 350,000 distinct CDR3 sequences, 16% of them singletons. A note on this clonotype: Its matching antigen is unknown.

Time point described: newly diagnosed GD, antithyroid drugs for less than 3 months. Extracted RNA from PBMCs served as the source of the TCR library. The data were also submitted as part of a second study, on T cells in Graves' hyperthyroidism and ophthalmopathy. As reported in that work: Uncontrolled infections, other autoimmune diseases, pregnancy or lactation led to exclusion of patients. The study used the HTBI primer set for a first-round RT-PCR of the TCR CDR3.

The chain employs TRBV10-3 and TRBJ1-4, with D hard to call. Sequencing was performed on peripheral blood mononuclear cells (PBMCs), taken at new diagnosis, from a patient treated with antithyroid drugs. The TCR comes from a woman aged 18 to 35 with Graves disease. CDR3: CAISAGGGVEKLFF. Written as DNA, the CDR3 is TGTGCCATCAGTGCCGGTGGCGGCGTTGAAAAACTGTTTTTT.